This TCR beta chain originates from a study of T cells in narcolepsy. Study-wide context: Donors had narcolepsy type 1 or type 2, or were healthy controls. Study-level points and caveats: Comparing one patient's CSF and blood CD4+ clonotypes highlighted HCRT- and TRIB2-specific autoreactive clonotypes.

TCRdb's copy holds only in-frame clones and misses some; the assay was immunoSEQ multiplex PCR. The data show approximately 25,000 clones, with around three quarters seen just once and under 3.5% held by the top ten. Remarks on this clone: No antigen is known for it.

Sequencing input: CD45RA- memory CD4+ T cells from PBMCs. This receptor was taken from a human donor with narcolepsy.

The CDR3 DNA reads as TGTGCCAGCAGTGAGGGACAGCGGTTTTTTTCACCCCTCCACTTT. Its protein is CASSEGQRFFSPLHF. The chain joins TRBV2 to TRBJ1-6, with 7 bases fitting TRBD1. There are 15 residues in the CDR3. Germline V gene data show CDR1 as SNHLY and CDR2 as FYNNEI. V was clipped by 3 bases and J by 9 bases; unmatched bases: 8.